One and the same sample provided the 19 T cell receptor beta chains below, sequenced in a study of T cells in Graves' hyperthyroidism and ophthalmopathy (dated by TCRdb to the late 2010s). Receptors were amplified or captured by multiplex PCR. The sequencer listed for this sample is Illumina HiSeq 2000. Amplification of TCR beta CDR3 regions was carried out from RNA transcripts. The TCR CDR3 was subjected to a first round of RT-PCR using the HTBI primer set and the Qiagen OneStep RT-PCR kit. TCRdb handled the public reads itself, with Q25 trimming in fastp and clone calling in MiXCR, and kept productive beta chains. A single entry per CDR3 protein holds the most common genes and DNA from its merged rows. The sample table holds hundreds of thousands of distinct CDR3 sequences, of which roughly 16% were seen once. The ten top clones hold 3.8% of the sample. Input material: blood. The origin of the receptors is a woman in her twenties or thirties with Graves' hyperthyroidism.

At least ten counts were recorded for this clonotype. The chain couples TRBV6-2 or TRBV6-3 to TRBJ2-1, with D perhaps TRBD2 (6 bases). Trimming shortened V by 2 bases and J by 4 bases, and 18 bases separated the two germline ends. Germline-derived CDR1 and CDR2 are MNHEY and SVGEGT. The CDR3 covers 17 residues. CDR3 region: CASSYRTLAIRYNEQFF. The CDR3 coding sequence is TGTGCCAGCAGTTACCGGACCCTAGCGATAAGGTACAATGAGCAGTTCTTC.

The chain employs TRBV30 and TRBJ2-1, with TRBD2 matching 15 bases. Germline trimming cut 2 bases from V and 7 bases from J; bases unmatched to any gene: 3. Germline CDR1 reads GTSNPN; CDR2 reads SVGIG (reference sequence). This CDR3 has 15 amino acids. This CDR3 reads CAWSPGTSGRNEQFF. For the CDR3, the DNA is TGTGCCTGGAGTCCCGGGACTAGCGGGAGGAATGAGCAGTTCTTC.

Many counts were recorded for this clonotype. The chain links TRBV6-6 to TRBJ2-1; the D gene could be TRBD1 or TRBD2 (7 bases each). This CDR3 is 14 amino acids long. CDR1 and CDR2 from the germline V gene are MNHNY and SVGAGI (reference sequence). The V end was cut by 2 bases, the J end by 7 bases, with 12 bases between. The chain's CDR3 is CASSYRQGGNEQFF. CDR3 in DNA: TGTGCCAGCAGTTACCGACAGGGAGGGAATGAGCAGTTCTTC.

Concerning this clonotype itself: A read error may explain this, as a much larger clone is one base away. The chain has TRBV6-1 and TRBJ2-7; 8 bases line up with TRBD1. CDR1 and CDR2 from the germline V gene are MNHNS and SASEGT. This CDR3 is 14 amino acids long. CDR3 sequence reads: CASRQDRDAYEQCF. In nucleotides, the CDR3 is TGTGCCAGCAGGCAGGACAGGGATGCCTACGAGCAGTGCTTC.

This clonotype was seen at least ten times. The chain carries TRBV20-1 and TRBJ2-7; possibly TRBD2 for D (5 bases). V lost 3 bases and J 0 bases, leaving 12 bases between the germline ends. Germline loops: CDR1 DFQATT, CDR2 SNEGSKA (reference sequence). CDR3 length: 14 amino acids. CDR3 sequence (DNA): TGCAGTGCTAGGCGAGGGTCGGGCTCCTACGAGCAGTACTTC. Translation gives CSARRGSGSYEQYF.

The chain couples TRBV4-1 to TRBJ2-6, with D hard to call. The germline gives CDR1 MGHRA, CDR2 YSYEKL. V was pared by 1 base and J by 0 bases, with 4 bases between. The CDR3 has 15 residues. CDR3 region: CASSQADSGANVLTF. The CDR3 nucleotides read TGCGCCAGCAGCCAAGCGGACTCTGGGGCCAACGTCCTGACTTTC.

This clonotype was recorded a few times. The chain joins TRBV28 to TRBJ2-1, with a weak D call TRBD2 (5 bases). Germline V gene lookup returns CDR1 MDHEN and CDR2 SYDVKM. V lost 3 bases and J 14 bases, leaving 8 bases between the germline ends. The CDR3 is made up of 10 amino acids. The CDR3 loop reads CASSLGSKFF. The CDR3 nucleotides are TGTGCCAGCAGTTTGGGGAGCAAGTTCTTC.

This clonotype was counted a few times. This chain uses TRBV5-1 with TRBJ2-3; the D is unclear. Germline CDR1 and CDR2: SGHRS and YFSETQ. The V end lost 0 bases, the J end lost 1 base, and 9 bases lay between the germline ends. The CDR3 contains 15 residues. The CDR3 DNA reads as TGCGCCAGCAGCTTGGGTCCCCCTGGCACAGATACGCAGTATTTT. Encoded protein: CASSLGPPGTDTQYF.

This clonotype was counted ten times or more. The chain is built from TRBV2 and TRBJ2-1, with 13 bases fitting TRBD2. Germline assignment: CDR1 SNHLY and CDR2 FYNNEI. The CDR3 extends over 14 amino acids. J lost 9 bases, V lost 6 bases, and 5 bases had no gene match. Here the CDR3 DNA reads TGTGCCAGCAGGGGGACTAGCGGGAAAGGTGAGCAGTTCTTC. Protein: CASRGTSGKGEQFF.

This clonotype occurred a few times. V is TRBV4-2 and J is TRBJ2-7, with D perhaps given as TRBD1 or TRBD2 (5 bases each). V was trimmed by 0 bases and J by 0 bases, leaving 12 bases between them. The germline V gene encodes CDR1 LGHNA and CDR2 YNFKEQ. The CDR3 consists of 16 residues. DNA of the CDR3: TGTGCCAGCAGCCAAGATTTCCGGGACGCCTCCTACGAGCAGTACTTC. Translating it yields CASSQDFRDASYEQYF.

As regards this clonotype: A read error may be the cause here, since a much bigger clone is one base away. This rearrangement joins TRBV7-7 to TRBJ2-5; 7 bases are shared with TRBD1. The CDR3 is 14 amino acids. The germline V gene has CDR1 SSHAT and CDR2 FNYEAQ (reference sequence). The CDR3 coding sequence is TGTGCTAGCACTCCGAGGACAGGCCAAGAGACCCGGTACTTC. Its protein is CASTPRTGQETRYF.

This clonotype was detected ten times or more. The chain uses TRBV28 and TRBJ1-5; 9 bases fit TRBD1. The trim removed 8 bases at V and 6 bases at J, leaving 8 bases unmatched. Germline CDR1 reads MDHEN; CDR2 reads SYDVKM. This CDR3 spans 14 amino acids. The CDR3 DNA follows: TGTGCCAGCGGCGTACAGGGGGCGGTTCAGCCCCAGCATTTT. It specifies CASGVQGAVQPQHF.

This chain's CDR3 is CSVGPGSNTGELFF. CDR3 in DNA: TGCAGCGTTGGTCCCGGATCGAACACCGGGGAGCTGTTTTTT. The chain joins TRBV29-1 to TRBJ2-2; no definite D call. V dropped 4 bases and J dropped 0 bases, with 9 bases sitting between them. The CDR3 contains 14 residues. Germline lookup yields CDR1 SQVTM and CDR2 ANQGSEA.

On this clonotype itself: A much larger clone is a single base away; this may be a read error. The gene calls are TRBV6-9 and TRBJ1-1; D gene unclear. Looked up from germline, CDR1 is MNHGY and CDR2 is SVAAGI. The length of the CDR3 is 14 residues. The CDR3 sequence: CAGSYHRENTEAFF. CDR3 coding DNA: TGTGCCGGCAGTTATCATCGGGAGAACACTGAAGCTTTCTTT.

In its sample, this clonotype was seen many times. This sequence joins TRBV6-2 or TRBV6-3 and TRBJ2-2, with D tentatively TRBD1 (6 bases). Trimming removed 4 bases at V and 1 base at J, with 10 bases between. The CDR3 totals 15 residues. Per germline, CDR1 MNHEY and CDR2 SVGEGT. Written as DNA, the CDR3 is TGTGCCAGCAGTTCTCCGGGACAGAACACCGGGGAGCTGTTTTTT. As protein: CASSSPGQNTGELFF.

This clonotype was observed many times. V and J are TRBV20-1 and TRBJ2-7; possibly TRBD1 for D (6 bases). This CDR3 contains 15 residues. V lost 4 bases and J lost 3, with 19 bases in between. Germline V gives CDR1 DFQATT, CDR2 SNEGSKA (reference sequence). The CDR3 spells CSAKVDRGKFYEQYF. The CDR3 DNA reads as TGCAGTGCTAAGGTGGACAGAGGAAAATTCTACGAGCAGTACTTC.

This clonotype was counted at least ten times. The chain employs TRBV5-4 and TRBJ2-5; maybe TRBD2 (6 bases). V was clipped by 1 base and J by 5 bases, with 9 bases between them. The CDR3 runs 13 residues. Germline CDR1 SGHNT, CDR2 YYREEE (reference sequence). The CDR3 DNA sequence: TGTGCCAGCAGCTTGTGGAGGGCGGAGACCCAGTACTTC. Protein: CASSLWRAETQYF.

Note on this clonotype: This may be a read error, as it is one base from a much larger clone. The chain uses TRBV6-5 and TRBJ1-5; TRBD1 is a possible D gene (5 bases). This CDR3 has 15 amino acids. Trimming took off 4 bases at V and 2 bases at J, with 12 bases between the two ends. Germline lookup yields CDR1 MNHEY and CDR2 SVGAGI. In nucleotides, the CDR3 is TGTGCCAGCAGTTTTCGGGGCAGCCGCAATCAGCCCCAGCATTTT. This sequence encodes CASSFRGSRNQPQHF.

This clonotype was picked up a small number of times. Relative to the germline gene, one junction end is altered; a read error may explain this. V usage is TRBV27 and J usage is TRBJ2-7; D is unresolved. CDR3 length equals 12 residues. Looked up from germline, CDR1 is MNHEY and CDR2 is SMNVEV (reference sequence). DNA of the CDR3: TGTGCCAGCTGTTTTTACTCCCGCGAGCAGTACTTC. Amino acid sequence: CASCFYSREQYF.